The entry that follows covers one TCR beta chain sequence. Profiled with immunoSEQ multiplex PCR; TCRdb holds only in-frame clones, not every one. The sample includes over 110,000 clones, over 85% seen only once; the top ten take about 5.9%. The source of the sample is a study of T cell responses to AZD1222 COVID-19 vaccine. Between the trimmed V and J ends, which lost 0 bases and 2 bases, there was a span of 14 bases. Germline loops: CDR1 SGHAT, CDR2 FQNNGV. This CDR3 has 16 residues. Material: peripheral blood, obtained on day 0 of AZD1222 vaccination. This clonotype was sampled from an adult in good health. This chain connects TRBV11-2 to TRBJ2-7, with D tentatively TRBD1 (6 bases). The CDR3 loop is CASSLEFGQGTYEQYF. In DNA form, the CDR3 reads TGTGCCAGCAGCTTAGAGTTTGGGCAGGGGACCTACGAGCAGTACTTC.